This record covers a single TCR beta chain. Using immunoSEQ multiplex PCR, the repertoire was profiled, and TCRdb retains in-frame clones only, with some absent. The sample holds fewer than 15,000 clones, roughly 84% seen once. Germline CDR1 is LGHNA and CDR2 is YSLEER. There are 15 residues in the CDR3. Trimming shortened V by 1 base and J by 6 bases, and 10 bases separated the two germline ends. The data are from a study of blood T cell repertoires in COVID-19. The clonotype originates from a human donor in a cohort sampled during active COVID-19. The gene calls are TRBV4-3 and TRBJ1-6, with a possible D match to TRBD1 (6 bases). Sequencing input: peripheral blood. This CDR3 is CASSQVSQGNSPLHF. The CDR3 DNA is TGCGCCAGCAGCCAAGTATCACAGGGTAATTCACCCCTCCACTTT.